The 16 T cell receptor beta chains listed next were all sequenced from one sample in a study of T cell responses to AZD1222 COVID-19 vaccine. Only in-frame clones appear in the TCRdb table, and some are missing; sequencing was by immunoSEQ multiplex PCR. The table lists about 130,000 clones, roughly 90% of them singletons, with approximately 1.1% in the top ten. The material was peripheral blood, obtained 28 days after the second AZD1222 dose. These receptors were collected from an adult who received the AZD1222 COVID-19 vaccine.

CDR3 in amino acids: CAWAPGNYEQYF. The DNA of the CDR3 is TGTGCCTGGGCCCCAGGGAATTACGAGCAGTACTTC. The genes are TRBV30 and TRBJ2-7; D is possibly TRBD1 (5 bases). V shed 5 bases and J shed 4 bases, with 12 bases lying between them. This CDR3 contains 12 residues. Per germline, CDR1 GTSNPN and CDR2 SVGIG (reference sequence).

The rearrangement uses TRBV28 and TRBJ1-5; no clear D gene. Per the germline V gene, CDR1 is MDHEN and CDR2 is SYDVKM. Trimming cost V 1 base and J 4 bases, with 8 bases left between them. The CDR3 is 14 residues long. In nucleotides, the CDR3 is TGTGCCAGCAGTTTATTAGGTTCTAATCAGCCCCAGCATTTT. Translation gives CASSLLGSNQPQHF.

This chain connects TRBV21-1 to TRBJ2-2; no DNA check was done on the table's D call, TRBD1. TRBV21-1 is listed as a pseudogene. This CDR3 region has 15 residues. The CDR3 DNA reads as TGTGCCAGCAGCAAGGGGCAGGCTAAGGGCGGGGAGCTGTTTTTT. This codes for CASSKGQAKGGELFF.

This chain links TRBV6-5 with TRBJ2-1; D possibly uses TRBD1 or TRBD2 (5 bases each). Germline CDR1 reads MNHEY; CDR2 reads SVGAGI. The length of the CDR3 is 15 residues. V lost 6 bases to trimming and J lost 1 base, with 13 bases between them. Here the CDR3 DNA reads TGTGCCAGCAGATGGGACCCCCAATCCTACAATGAGCAGTTCTTC. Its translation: CASRWDPQSYNEQFF.

This CDR3 reads CASSVGEGRTGELFF. The CDR3 region has the DNA TGTGCCAGCAGCGTAGGGGAGGGTCGAACCGGGGAGCTGTTTTTT. The chain carries TRBV9 and TRBJ2-2, with 7 bases fitting TRBD2. The germline CDR1 and CDR2 sequences are SGDLS and YYNGEE. The CDR3 spans 15 residues. With V trimmed by 0 bases and J by 5 bases, 4 bases remained unmatched.

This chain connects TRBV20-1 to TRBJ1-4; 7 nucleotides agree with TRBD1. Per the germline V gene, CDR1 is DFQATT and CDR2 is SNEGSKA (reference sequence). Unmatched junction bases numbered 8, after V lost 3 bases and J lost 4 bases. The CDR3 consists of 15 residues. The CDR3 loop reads CSASQGGRLNEKLFF. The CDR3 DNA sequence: TGCAGTGCTAGTCAGGGGGGGAGGCTTAATGAAAAACTGTTTTTT.

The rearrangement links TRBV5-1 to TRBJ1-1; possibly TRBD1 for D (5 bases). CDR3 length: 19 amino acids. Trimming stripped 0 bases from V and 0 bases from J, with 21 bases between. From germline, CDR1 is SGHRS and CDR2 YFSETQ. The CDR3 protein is CASSLGGTGYIPLNTEAFF. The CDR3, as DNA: TGCGCCAGCAGCTTGGGGGGTACAGGCTACATACCTCTGAACACTGAAGCTTTCTTT.

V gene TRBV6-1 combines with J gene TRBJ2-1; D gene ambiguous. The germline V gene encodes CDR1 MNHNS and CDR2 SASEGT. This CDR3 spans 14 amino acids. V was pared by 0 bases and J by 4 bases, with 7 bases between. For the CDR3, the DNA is TGTGCCAGCAGTGAAGCGCACTTATACAATGAGCAGTTCTTC. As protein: CASSEAHLYNEQFF.

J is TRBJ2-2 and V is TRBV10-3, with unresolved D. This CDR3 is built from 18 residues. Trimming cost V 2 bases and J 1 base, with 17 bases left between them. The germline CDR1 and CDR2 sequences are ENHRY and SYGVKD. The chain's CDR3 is CAISEQRRDKLNTGELFF. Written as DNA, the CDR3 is TGTGCCATCAGTGAGCAACGACGAGACAAGCTGAACACCGGGGAGCTGTTTTTT.

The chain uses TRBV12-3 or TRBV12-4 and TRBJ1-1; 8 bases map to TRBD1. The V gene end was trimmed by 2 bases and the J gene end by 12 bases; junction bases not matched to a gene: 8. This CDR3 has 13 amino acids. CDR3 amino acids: CASSLLDRAGSFF. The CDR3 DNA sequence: TGTGCCAGCAGTTTACTGGACAGGGCAGGGTCTTTCTTT.

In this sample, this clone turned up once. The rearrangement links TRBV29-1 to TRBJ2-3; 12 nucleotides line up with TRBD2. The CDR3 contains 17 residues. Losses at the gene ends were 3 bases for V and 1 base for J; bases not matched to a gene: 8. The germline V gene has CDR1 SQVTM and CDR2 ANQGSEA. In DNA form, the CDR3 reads TGCAGCGTTGAGGGTACGGCTAGCGGGAGGGGCACAGATACGCAGTATTTT. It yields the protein CSVEGTASGRGTDTQYF.

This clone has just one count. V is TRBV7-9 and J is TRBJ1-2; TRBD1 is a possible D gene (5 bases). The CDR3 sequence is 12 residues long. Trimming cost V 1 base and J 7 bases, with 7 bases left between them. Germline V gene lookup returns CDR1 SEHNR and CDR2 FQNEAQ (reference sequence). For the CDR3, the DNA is TGTGCCAGCAGCTTAGAAGGGGCTGGCTACACCTTC. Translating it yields CASSLEGAGYTF.

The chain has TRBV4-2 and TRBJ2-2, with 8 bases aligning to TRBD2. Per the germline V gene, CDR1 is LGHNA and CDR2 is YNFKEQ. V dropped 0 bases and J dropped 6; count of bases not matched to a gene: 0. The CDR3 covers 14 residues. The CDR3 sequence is CASSQDGRAGELFF. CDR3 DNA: TGTGCCAGCAGCCAAGACGGGAGGGCCGGGGAGCTGTTTTTT.

The CDR3 region is CASSWGRAQETQYF. CDR3 nucleotide sequence: TGTGCCAGCAGCTGGGGACGGGCCCAAGAGACCCAGTACTTC. J is TRBJ2-5 and V is TRBV5-4, with D perhaps being TRBD1 or TRBD2 (5 bases each). Looked up from germline, CDR1 is SGHNT and CDR2 is YYREEE (reference sequence). The V end lost 3 bases, the J end lost 1 base, and 10 bases lay between the germline ends. CDR3 length: 14 amino acids.

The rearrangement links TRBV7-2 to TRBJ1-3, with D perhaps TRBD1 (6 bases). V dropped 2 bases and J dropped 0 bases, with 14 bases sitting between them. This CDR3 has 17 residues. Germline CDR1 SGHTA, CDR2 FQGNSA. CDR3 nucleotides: TGTGCCAGCAGCTTATCGGTGGGGGCAAGCTCTGGAAACACCATATATTTT. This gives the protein CASSLSVGASSGNTIYF.

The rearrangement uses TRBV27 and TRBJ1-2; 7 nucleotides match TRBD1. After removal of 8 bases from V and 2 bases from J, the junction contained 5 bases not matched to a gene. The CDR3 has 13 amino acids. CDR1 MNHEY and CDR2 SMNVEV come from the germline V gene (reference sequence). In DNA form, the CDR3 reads TGTGCCAGCGGAGTCAGGGGGAACTATGGCTACACCTTC. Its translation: CASGVRGNYGYTF.